This T cell receptor beta chain was documented in a study of T cell responses to AZD1222 COVID-19 vaccine. Germline assignment: CDR1 LGHNA and CDR2 YSLEER. V trimming: 0 bases; J trimming: 5 bases; junction bases outside the gene matches: 8. This CDR3 region has 18 residues. Details on this clone: Its antigen is still unknown.

Generated by immunoSEQ multiplex PCR, the TCRdb table keeps only in-frame clones and is missing some. The sample has 150,000 to 200,000 clones; around nine tenths are singletons. Overall study results and limits: CD4 TCRs associated with vaccination spanned spike, dominating at 160-218 and 743-854. Regions left unmutated in variants are reportedly the target of nearly half of spike-specific TCRs.

The chain couples TRBV4-3 to TRBJ2-5, with TRBD2 matching 14 bases. The material sequenced was peripheral blood, taken on day 0 of AZD1222 vaccination. This sequence was found in an adult in good health. The CDR3 protein is CASSQDPLRTSGGETQYF. The DNA for the CDR3 is TGCGCCAGCAGCCAAGATCCACTTCGGACTAGCGGGGGGGAGACCCAGTACTTC.